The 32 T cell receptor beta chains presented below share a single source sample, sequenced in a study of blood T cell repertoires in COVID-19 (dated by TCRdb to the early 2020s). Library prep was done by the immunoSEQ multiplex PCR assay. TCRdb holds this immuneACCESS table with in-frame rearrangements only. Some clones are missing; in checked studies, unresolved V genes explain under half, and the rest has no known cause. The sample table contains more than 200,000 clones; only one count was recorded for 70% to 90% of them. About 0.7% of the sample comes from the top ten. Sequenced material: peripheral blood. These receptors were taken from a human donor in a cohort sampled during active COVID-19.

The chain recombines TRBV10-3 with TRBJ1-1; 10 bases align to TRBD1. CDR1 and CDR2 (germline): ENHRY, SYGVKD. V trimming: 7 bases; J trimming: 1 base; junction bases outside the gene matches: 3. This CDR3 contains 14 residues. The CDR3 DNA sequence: TGTGCCATCACGGACAGGGGGGGGAACACTGAAGCTTTCTTT. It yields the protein CAITDRGGNTEAFF.

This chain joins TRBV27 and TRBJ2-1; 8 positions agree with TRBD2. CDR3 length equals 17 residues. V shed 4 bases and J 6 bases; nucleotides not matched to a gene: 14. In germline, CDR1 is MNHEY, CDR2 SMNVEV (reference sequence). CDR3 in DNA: TGTGCCAGCAGTTGCGGGGGGACGGGACTTGAACCCAATGAGCAGTTCTTC. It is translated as CASSCGGTGLEPNEQFF.

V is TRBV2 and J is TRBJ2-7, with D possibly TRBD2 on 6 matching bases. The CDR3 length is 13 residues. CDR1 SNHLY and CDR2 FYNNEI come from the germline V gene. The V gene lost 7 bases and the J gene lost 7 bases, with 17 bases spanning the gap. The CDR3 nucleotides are TGTGCCAGCACTAACCCGGAGGGTCAGGAGCAGTACTTC. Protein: CASTNPEGQEQYF.

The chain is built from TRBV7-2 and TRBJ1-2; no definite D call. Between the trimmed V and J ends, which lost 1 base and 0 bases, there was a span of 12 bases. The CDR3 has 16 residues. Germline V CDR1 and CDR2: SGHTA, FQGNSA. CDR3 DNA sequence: TGTGCCAGCAGCTTAGAGTCGGTGTCCGCTAACTATGGCTACACCTTC. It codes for CASSLESVSANYGYTF.

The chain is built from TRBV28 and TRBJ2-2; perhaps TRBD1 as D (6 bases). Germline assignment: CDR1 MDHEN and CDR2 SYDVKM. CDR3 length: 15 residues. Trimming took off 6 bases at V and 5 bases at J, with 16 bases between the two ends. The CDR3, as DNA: TGTGCCAGCAGAAGGACAGCCTGGGGAACCGGGGAGCTGTTTTTT. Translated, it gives CASRRTAWGTGELFF. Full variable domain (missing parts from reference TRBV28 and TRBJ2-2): DVKVTQSSRYLVKRTGEKVFLECVQDMDHENMFWYRQDPGLGLRLIYFSYDVKMKEKGDIPEGYSVSREKKERFSLILESASTNQTSMYLCASRRTAWGTGELFFGEGSRLTVL.

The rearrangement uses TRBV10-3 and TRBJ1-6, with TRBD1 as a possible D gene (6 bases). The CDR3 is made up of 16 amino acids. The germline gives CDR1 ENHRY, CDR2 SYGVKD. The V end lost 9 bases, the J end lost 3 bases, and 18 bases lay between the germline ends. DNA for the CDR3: TGTGCCATGGGTACAGGGCCCCCTGACTATAATTCACCCCTCCACTTT. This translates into CAMGTGPPDYNSPLHF.

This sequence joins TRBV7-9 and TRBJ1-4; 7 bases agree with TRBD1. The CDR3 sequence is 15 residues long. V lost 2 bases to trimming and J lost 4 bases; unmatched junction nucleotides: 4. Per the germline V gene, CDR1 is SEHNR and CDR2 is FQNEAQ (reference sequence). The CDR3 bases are TGTGCCAGCAGCTTAAGGCAGGGGGTTAATGAAAAACTGTTTTTT. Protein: CASSLRQGVNEKLFF.

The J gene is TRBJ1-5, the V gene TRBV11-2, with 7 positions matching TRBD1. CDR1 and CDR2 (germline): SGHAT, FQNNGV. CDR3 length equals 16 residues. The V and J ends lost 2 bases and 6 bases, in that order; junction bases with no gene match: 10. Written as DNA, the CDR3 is TGTGCCAGCAGCTTATCCGAGGGGGCGAGACCTCAGCCCCAGCATTTT. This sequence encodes CASSLSEGARPQPQHF.

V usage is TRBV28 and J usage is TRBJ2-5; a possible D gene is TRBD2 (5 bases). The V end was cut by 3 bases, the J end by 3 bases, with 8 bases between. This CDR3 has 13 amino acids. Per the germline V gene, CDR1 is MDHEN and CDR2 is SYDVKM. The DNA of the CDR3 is TGTGCCAGCAGTTTTCGAGGGAAAGAGACCCAGTACTTC. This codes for CASSFRGKETQYF.

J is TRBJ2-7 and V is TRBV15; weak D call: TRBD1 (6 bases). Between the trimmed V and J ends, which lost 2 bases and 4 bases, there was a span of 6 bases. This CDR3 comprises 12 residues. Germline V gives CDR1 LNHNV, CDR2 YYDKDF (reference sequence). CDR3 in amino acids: CATSRTGYEQYF. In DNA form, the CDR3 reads TGTGCCACCAGCAGAACAGGGTACGAGCAGTACTTC.

The CDR3 nucleotides read TGTGCCTGGAGTGTACGGAGGGCTGGAGAGACCCAGTACTTC. This gives the protein CAWSVRRAGETQYF. This chain links TRBV30 with TRBJ2-5; D may be TRBD2 (6 bases). Germline V gives CDR1 GTSNPN, CDR2 SVGIG (reference sequence). This CDR3 is built from 14 residues. Trimming pared 0 bases from V and 4 bases from J, leaving 12 bases between.

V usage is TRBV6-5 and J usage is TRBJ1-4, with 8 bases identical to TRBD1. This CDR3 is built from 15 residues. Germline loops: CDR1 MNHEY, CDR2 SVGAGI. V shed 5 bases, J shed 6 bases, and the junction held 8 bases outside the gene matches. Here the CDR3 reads CASSQPGQVYEKLFF. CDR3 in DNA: TGTGCCAGCAGTCAGCCGGGACAGGTCTATGAAAAACTGTTTTTT.

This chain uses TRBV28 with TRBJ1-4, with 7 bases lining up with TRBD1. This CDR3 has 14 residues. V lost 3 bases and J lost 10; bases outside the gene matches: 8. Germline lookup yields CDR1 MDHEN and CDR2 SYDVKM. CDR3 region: CASSFDRDLGKLFF. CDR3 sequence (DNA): TGTGCCAGCAGTTTTGACAGGGACCTCGGAAAACTGTTTTTT. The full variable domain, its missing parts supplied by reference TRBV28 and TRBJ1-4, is DVKVTQSSRYLVKRTGEKVFLECVQDMDHENMFWYRQDPGLGLRLIYFSYDVKMKEKGDIPEGYSVSREKKERFSLILESASTNQTSMYLCASSFDRDLGKLFFGSGTQLSVL.

The CDR3 nucleotides read TGTGCCAGCAGTGAAACCTCCCCACACATCACCTACAATGAGCAGTTCTTC. Residues: CASSETSPHITYNEQFF. The genes are TRBV6-1 and TRBJ2-1; unclear D gene. V was clipped by 2 bases and J by 2 bases, with 16 bases between them. CDR1 MNHNS and CDR2 SASEGT come from the germline V gene. The CDR3 contains 17 residues.

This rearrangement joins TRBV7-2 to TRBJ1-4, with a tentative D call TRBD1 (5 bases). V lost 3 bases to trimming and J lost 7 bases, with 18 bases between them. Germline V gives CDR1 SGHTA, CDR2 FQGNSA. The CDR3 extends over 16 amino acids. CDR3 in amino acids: CASSLSRGGDAEKLFF. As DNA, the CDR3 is TGTGCCAGCAGCTTGTCCCGGGGAGGGGACGCTGAAAAACTGTTTTTT.

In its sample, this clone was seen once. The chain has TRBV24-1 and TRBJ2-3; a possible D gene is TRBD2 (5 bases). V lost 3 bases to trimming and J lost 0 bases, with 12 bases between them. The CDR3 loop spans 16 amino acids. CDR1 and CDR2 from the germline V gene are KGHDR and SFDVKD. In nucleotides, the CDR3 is TGTGCCACCAGTGATGGGAGCGTAAGCAGCACAGATACGCAGTATTTT. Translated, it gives CATSDGSVSSTDTQYF.

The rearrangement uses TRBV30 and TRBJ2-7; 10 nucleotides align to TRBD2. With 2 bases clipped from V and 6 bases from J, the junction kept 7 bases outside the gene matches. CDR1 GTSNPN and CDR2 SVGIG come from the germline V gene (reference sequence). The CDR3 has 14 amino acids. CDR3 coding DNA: TGTGCCTGGAGTAGCGGGAGGGCCCTGGGCGAGCAGTACTTC. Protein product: CAWSSGRALGEQYF.

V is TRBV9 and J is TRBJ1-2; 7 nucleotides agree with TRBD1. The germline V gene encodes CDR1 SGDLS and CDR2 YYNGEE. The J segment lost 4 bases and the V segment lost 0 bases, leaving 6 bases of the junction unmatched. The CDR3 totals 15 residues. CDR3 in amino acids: CASSVETGLRYGYTF. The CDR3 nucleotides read TGTGCCAGCAGCGTAGAGACAGGGCTGCGCTATGGCTACACCTTC.

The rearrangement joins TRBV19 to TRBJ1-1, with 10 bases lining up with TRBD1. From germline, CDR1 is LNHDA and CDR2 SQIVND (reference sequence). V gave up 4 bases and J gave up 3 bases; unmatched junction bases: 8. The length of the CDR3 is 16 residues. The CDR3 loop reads CASSSPTGGLHTEAFF. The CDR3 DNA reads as TGTGCCAGTAGTAGCCCGACAGGGGGCTTACACACTGAAGCTTTCTTT.

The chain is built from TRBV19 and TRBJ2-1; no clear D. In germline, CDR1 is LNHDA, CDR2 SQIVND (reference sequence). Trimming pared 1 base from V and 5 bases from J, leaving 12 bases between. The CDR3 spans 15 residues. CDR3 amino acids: CASSIVAGWDNEQFF. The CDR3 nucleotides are TGTGCCAGTAGTATAGTTGCCGGGTGGGACAATGAGCAGTTCTTC. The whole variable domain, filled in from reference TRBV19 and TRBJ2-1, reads DGGITQSPKYLFRKEGQNVTLSCEQNLNHDAMYWYRQDPGQGLRLIYYSQIVNDFQKGDIAEGYSVSREKKESFPLTVTSAQKNPTAFYLCASSIVAGWDNEQFFGPGTRLTVL.

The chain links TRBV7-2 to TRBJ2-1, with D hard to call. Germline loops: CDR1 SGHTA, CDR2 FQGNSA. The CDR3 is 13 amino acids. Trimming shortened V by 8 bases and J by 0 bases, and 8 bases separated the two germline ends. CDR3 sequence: CASQQDSYNEQFF. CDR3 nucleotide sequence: TGTGCCAGCCAGCAGGACTCCTACAATGAGCAGTTCTTC.

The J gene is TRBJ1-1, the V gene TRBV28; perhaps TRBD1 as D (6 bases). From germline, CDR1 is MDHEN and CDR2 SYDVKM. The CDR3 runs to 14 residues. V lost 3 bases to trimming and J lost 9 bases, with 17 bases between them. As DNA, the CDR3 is TGTGCCAGCAGTTTTGCCCAAATGGGGGGGCAAGCTTTCTTT. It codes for CASSFAQMGGQAFF.

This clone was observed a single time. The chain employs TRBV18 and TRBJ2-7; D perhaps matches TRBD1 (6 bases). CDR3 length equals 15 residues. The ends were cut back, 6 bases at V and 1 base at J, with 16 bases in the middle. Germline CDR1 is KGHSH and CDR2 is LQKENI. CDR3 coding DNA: TGTGCCAGCTCCCCCCCACACAGGGCGTCCTACGAGCAGTACTTC. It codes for CASSPPHRASYEQYF. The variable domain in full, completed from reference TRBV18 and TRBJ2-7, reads NAGVMQNPRHLVRRRGQEARLRCSPMKGHSHVYWYRQLPEEGLKFMVYLQKENIIDESGMPKERFSAEFPKEGPSILRIQQVVRGDSAAYFCASSPPHRASYEQYFGPGTRLTVT.

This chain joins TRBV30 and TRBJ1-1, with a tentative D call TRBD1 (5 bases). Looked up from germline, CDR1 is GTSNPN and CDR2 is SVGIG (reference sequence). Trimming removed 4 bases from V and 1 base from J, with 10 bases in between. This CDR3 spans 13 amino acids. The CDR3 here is CAWKGRGNTEAFF. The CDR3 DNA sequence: TGTGCCTGGAAGGGGAGGGGGAACACTGAAGCTTTCTTT.

CDR3 residues: CASSLWDRGQPQHF. CDR3 sequence (DNA): TGTGCCAGCAGCTTATGGGACAGGGGGCAGCCCCAGCATTTT. The rearrangement uses TRBV7-2 and TRBJ1-5; 11 bases align to TRBD1. The germline gives CDR1 SGHTA, CDR2 FQGNSA. V shed 2 bases, J shed 7 bases, and the junction held 1 base outside the gene matches. The CDR3 contains 14 residues.

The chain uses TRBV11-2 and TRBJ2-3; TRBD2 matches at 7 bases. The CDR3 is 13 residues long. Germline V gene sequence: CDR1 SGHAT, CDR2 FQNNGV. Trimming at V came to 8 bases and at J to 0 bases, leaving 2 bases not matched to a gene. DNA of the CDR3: TGTGCCAGCCTAGCGGTGAGCACAGATACGCAGTATTTT. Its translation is CASLAVSTDTQYF.

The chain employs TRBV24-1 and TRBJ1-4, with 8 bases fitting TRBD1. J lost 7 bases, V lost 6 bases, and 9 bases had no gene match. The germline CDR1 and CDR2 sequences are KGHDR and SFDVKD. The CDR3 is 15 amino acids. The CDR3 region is CATSRTGKRREKLFF. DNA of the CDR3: TGTGCCACCAGTCGGACAGGGAAACGTCGTGAAAAACTGTTTTTT.

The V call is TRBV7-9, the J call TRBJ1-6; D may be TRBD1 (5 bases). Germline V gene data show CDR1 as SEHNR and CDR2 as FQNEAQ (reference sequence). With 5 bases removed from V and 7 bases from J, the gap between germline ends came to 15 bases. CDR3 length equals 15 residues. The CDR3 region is CASSAPGLKNSPLHF. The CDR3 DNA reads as TGTGCCAGCAGCGCCCCGGGACTTAAAAATTCACCCCTCCACTTT. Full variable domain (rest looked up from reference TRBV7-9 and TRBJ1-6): DTGVSQNPRHKITKRGQNVTFRCDPISEHNRLYWYRQTLGQGPEFLTYFQNEAQLEKSRLLSDRFSAERPKGSFSTLEIQRTEQGDSAMYLCASSAPGLKNSPLHFGNGTRLTVT.

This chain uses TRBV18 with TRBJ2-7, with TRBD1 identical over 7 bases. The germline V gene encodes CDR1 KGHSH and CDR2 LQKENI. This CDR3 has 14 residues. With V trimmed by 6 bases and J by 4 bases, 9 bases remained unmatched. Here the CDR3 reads CASSFGQVGYEQYF. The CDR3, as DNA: TGTGCCAGCTCCTTCGGACAGGTCGGGTACGAGCAGTACTTC.

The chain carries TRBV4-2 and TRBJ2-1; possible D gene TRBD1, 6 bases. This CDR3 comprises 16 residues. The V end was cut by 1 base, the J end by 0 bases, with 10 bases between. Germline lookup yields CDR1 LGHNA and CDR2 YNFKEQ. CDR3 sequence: CASSQGQGSSYNEQFF. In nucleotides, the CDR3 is TGTGCCAGCAGCCAAGGTCAGGGGAGCTCCTACAATGAGCAGTTCTTC.

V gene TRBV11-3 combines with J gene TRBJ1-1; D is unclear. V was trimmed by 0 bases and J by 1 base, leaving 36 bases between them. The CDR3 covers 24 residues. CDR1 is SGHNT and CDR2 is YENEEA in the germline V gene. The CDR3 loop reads CASSLDWFEDWLSSGWEKNTEAFF. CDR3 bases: TGTGCCAGCAGCTTAGACTGGTTTGAGGACTGGCTCTCGAGTGGCTGGGAGAAGAACACTGAAGCTTTCTTT.

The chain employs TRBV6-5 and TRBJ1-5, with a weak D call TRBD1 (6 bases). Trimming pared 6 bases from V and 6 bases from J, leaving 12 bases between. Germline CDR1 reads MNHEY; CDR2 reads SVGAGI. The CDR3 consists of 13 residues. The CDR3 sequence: CASRPTGSQPQHF. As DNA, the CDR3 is TGTGCCAGCAGGCCCACAGGGTCTCAGCCCCAGCATTTT.